Shown below are 2 T cell receptor beta chains from a single sample sequenced in a study of T cells in localized non-small cell lung cancer. Assay: immunoSEQ multiplex PCR; the TCRdb copy retains only in-frame clones and omits some. The table records 1,200 to 1,500 clones, about 26% of them present only once. The sample was lung tumor tissue, taken before any cancer treatment. The receptors shown here come from a male donor older than 55 with stage I squamous cell lung carcinoma.

This clone was picked up a small number of times. The chain has TRBV6-8 and TRBJ1-5; D is perhaps TRBD1 (5 bases). Trimming shortened V by 5 bases and J by 9 bases, and 14 bases separated the two germline ends. The CDR3 sequence is 13 residues long. The V gene's germline CDR1 is MNHGY and CDR2 SAAAGT. The CDR3 loop reads CASSGAPGAPQHF. The CDR3 nucleotides read TGTGCCAGCAGTGGGGCCCCCGGGGCGCCCCAGCATTTT.

This clone was seen a handful of times. The chain combines TRBV28 with TRBJ2-7; TRBD1 might be the D (5 bases). The CDR3 is 13 residues long. CDR1 is MDHEN and CDR2 is SYDVKM in the germline V gene. V gave up 7 bases and J gave up 2 bases, with 12 bases separating them. In DNA form, the CDR3 reads TGTGCCAGCATTTCCAGGGAAACCTACGAGCAGTACTTC. The encoded protein is CASISRETYEQYF.